This entry features one T cell receptor (beta chain) sequence. The sample is drawn from a study of regulatory T cells in long-lasting Graves disease. There are 12 residues in the CDR3. Germline CDR1 GTSNPN, CDR2 SVGIG (reference sequence). V was clipped by 4 bases and J by 11 bases, with 17 bases between them. According to the study, TCR beta libraries were built with iRepertoire HTBI primers and CDR3-region Arm-PCR. One entry per CDR3 protein results from TCRdb running MiXCR on the multiplex PCR reads. The data show a few hundred thousand distinct CDR3 sequences, with about a sixth seen just once and about 27% held by the top ten. The time point here: newly diagnosed GD, antithyroid drugs for less than 3 months. RNA extracted from PBMCs served as the sequencing template. This sample was also put to use in a study of T cells in Graves' hyperthyroidism and ophthalmopathy.

The receptor was derived from a middle-aged man with Graves disease. The material was peripheral blood mononuclear cells (PBMCs), obtained at new diagnosis, from a patient treated with antithyroid drugs. The chain couples TRBV30 to TRBJ1-1; D ambiguous. This CDR3 is CAWTLGPTGAFF. The CDR3 nucleotides read TGTGCCTGGACCCTGGGCCCGACGGGGGCTTTCTTT.